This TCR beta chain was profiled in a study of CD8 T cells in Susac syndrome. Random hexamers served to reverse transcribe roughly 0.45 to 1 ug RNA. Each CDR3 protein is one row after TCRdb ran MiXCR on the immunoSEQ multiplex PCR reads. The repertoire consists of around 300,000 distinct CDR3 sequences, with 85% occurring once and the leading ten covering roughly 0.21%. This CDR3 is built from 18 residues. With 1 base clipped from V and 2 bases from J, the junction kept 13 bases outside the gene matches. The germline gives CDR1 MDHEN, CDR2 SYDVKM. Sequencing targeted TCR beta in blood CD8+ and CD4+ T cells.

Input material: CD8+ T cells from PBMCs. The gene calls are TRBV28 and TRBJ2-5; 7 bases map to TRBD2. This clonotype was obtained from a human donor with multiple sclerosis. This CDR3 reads CASSLYLAEGSTQETQYF. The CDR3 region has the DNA TGTGCCAGCAGTTTATATCTAGCGGAAGGATCCACTCAAGAGACCCAGTACTTC.